Below, one TCR beta chain is given with its context. Germline CDR1 MNHNY, CDR2 SVGAGI (reference sequence). V lost 0 bases and J 5 bases, leaving 13 bases between the germline ends. This CDR3 has 15 amino acids. This record belongs to a study of blood T cell repertoires in COVID-19. Study overall: Recovered Cohort 3 donors showed two negative PCRs, clearance, or symptom resolution.

The repertoire was sequenced with immunoSEQ multiplex PCR; TCRdb's copy has only in-frame clones and lacks some. Seen here are approximately 170,000 clones, approximately 79% observed once, and the top ten hold under 20%. The rearrangement uses TRBV6-6 and TRBJ2-5, with a tentative D call TRBD1 (5 bases). The sequence derives from a woman in her 70s in a cohort exposed to, infected with or recovered from COVID-19 (not recorded which). Sequences were obtained from PBMCs or T cells enriched from blood (not recorded which). The CDR3 is CASSYSIGPGETQYF. CDR3 bases: TGTGCCAGCAGTTACTCTATAGGGCCAGGGGAGACCCAGTACTTC.